Below are 30 T cell receptor beta chains sequenced from a single sample in a study of beta chain features in type 1 diabetes. The study reverse transcribed the entire isolated RNA, so it sequenced expressed TCRB transcripts. The table came from immunoSEQ multiplex PCR; TCRdb's copy has only in-frame clones and leaves some out. The top ten hold more than 0.015% of the sample, which has hundreds of thousands of clones, approximately 10% seen once. The sample consisted of naive CD4+ T cells from blood. These receptor sequences come from a woman between 25 and 40 years old in good health.

The chain is built from TRBV7-8 and TRBJ2-1; 8 nucleotides align to TRBD2. V trimming: 1 base; J trimming: 1 base; junction bases outside the gene matches: 6. Looked up from germline, CDR1 is SGHVS and CDR2 is FQNEAQ. The CDR3 spans 17 residues. The CDR3, as DNA: TGTGCCAGCAGCTTAGTAATCGGCGGGAGGTCCTACAATGAGCAGTTCTTC. This gives the protein CASSLVIGGRSYNEQFF.

This clone occurred a few times. V gene TRBV7-2 combines with J gene TRBJ2-5, with D possibly TRBD1 on 5 matching bases. Trimming took off 4 bases at V and 2 bases at J, with 17 bases between the two ends. Germline loops: CDR1 SGHTA, CDR2 FQGNSA. The CDR3 extends over 16 amino acids. DNA for the CDR3: TGTGCCAGCAGCTCCGAAGGGGCAAGGCTACAAGAGACCCAGTACTTC. Its translation: CASSSEGARLQETQYF.

The genes are TRBV25-1 and TRBJ1-5; possibly TRBD1 for D (5 bases). Germline assignment: CDR1 MGHDK and CDR2 SYGVNS. V lost 3 bases and J lost 5, with 14 bases in between. The CDR3 spans 15 residues. The CDR3 here is CASSDPARADQPQHF. The DNA for the CDR3 is TGTGCCAGCAGTGATCCCGCCAGGGCGGATCAGCCCCAGCATTTT.

J is TRBJ2-1 and V is TRBV7-2; 8 nucleotides line up with TRBD2. The J segment lost 12 bases and the V segment lost 3 bases, leaving 10 bases of the junction unmatched. Germline CDR1 and CDR2: SGHTA and FQGNSA. There are 14 residues in the CDR3. CDR3 protein: CASSFRPAGGLQFF. In DNA, the CDR3 is TGTGCCAGCAGCTTCCGGCCGGCGGGAGGTCTGCAGTTCTTC.

The V and J genes are TRBV4-2 and TRBJ2-5; a weak D match, TRBD2 (6 bases). Germline V CDR1 and CDR2: LGHNA, YNFKEQ. The CDR3 spans 13 residues. V dropped 1 base and J dropped 11 bases, with 14 bases sitting between them. The CDR3 DNA reads TGTGCCAGCAGCCAAGTCCCTAGCGAGGAGCAGTACTTC. It yields the protein CASSQVPSEEQYF.

The genes are TRBV5-1 and TRBJ2-1; 8 bases match TRBD2. This CDR3 has 16 amino acids. CDR1 and CDR2 (germline): SGHRS, YFSETQ. The V segment lost 0 bases and the J segment 10 bases; nucleotides outside the gene matches: 12. In DNA, the CDR3 is TGCGCCAGCAGCTTGGCTCTCGGGGGGGGACACTCCGAGCAGTTCTTC. Its translation: CASSLALGGGHSEQFF.

V and J are TRBV7-9 and TRBJ2-3, with 13 bases matching TRBD2. Trimming removed 5 bases from V and 3 bases from J; junction bases left unmatched: 2. The CDR3 consists of 15 residues. Germline V gene data show CDR1 as SEHNR and CDR2 as FQNEAQ (reference sequence). The CDR3 sequence is CASSLLAGGTDTQYF. DNA of the CDR3: TGTGCCAGCAGCCTACTAGCGGGAGGGACAGATACGCAGTATTTT.

This clone was seen a handful of times. V is TRBV2 and J is TRBJ2-5; D ambiguous. Germline CDR1 and CDR2: SNHLY and FYNNEI. V lost 3 bases, J lost 6 bases, and 8 bases lay in between. The CDR3 totals 12 residues. In nucleotides, the CDR3 is TGTGCCAGCAGTGAGTTAGACAAGACCCAGTACTTC. Translated: CASSELDKTQYF.

This chain uses TRBV5-1 with TRBJ2-1; no clear D gene. Trimming shortened V by 0 bases and J by 3 bases, and 7 bases separated the two germline ends. From germline, CDR1 is SGHRS and CDR2 YFSETQ. CDR3 length: 14 amino acids. The CDR3 here is CASSLEENYNEQFF. The CDR3 DNA follows: TGCGCCAGCAGCTTGGAGGAGAACTACAATGAGCAGTTCTTC.

The chain carries TRBV5-4 and TRBJ2-5, with TRBD2 as a possible D gene (5 bases). The closer fit of TRBJ2-7 to the DNA end suggests the J call may be wrong. The germline V gene encodes CDR1 SGHNT and CDR2 YYREEE (reference sequence). The CDR3 is 15 residues long. Here the CDR3 DNA reads TGTGCCAGCAGCTTGGAGCTAGCCGGGATTTACGAGCAGTACTTC. Translating it yields CASSLELAGIYEQYF.

This chain joins TRBV7-8 and TRBJ2-5; TRBD1 might be the D (6 bases). This CDR3 is built from 13 residues. Trimming left V 4 bases short and J 1 base short, with 7 bases between. CDR1 is SGHVS and CDR2 is FQNEAQ in the germline V gene. CDR3 nucleotide sequence: TGTGCCAGCAGCTGGACAGTCCAAGAGACCCAGTACTTC. This encodes CASSWTVQETQYF.

The chain couples TRBV6-7 to TRBJ2-5; 7 bases agree with TRBD2. TRBV6-7 is given ORF status, its function remaining uncertain. Germline trimming cut 4 bases from V and 4 bases from J; bases unmatched to any gene: 12. There are 16 residues in the CDR3. CDR3 sequence reads: CASSLWKREIPETQYF. DNA for the CDR3: TGTGCCAGCAGTTTGTGGAAGCGGGAAATTCCAGAGACCCAGTACTTC.

V gene TRBV28 combines with J gene TRBJ1-2; 10 bases fit TRBD1. Germline V lookup: CDR1 MDHEN, CDR2 SYDVKM. The length of the CDR3 is 15 residues. The V segment lost 2 bases and the J segment 10 bases; nucleotides outside the gene matches: 10. CDR3 nucleotides: TGTGCCAGCAGTTTACTCCCCGGGACAGGGGAATCCTACACCTTC. Its translation: CASSLLPGTGESYTF.

The V and J genes are TRBV27 and TRBJ2-2, with a weak D call TRBD2 (6 bases). V was shortened by 2 bases and J by 1 base, with 14 bases between the two germline ends. Per germline, CDR1 MNHEY and CDR2 SMNVEV (reference sequence). The CDR3 totals 17 residues. DNA for the CDR3: TGTGCCAGCAGTTTAGGGGGGACTGGTATGAACACCGGGGAGCTGTTTTTT. This translates into CASSLGGTGMNTGELFF.

This clone was seen a few times. The chain combines TRBV11-1 with TRBJ2-1, with 9 bases identical to TRBD2. Looked up from germline, CDR1 is SGHAT and CDR2 is FQDESV (reference sequence). With V trimmed by 3 bases and J by 8 bases, 8 bases remained unmatched. This CDR3 has 15 residues. As DNA, the CDR3 is TGTGCCAGCAGCTTTACCGGGACTAGCTCGGATGAGCAGTTCTTC. This translates into CASSFTGTSSDEQFF.

This chain connects TRBV6-5 to TRBJ2-7; 7 nucleotides match TRBD1. V was clipped by 6 bases and J by 5 bases; unmatched bases: 7. The CDR3 covers 13 residues. Germline CDR1 is MNHEY and CDR2 is SVGAGI. As DNA, the CDR3 is TGTGCCAGCAGAATGACAGGGCGGAACGAGCAGTACTTC. The encoded protein is CASRMTGRNEQYF.

The rearrangement uses TRBV9 and TRBJ1-1; D remains unclear. The ends were cut back, 0 bases at V and 5 bases at J, with 14 bases in the middle. Germline V gene data show CDR1 as SGDLS and CDR2 as YYNGEE. This CDR3 has 15 amino acids. The CDR3 here is CASSVEGGRGTEAFF. The CDR3 nucleotides read TGTGCCAGCAGCGTAGAGGGAGGGCGGGGAACTGAAGCTTTCTTT.

The chain employs TRBV7-9 and TRBJ2-6; 7 positions agree with TRBD2. The germline V gene encodes CDR1 SEHNR and CDR2 FQNEAQ (reference sequence). J was trimmed by 6 bases and V by 7 bases; bases with no gene match: 9. CDR3 size: 15 residues. CDR3 region: CASNPRGDPANVLTF. The CDR3 region has the DNA TGTGCCAGCAACCCCCGGGGGGACCCGGCCAACGTCCTGACTTTC.

The chain has TRBV18 and TRBJ1-1, with D perhaps matching TRBD1 (6 bases). This CDR3 comprises 13 residues. CDR1 KGHSH and CDR2 LQKENI come from the germline V gene. The ends were cut back, 5 bases at V and 1 base at J, with 8 bases in the middle. Here the CDR3 reads CASSEQGNTEAFF. In DNA form, the CDR3 reads TGTGCCAGCTCAGAACAGGGGAACACTGAAGCTTTCTTT.

The table lists this clone with a few counts. The V gene is TRBV19, the J gene TRBJ1-1; D remains unclear. V was shortened by 3 bases and J by 6 bases, with 17 bases between the two germline ends. Germline CDR1 LNHDA, CDR2 SQIVND (reference sequence). This CDR3 comprises 15 residues. The CDR3 DNA is TGTGCCAGTAGTATCTTCTCAAGTCGTACGGCTGAAGCTTTCTTT. It is translated as CASSIFSSRTAEAFF.

V usage is TRBV7-2 and J usage is TRBJ1-1; TRBD1 might be the D (6 bases). Germline assignment: CDR1 SGHTA and CDR2 FQGNSA. Trimming took 6 bases from V and 0 from J, leaving 11 bases between them. CDR3 size: 14 residues. CDR3 DNA sequence: TGTGCCAGCAGAAGGGGACAAATGAACACTGAAGCTTTCTTT. Translated: CASRRGQMNTEAFF.

This clone has only a few counts. V is TRBV5-1 and J is TRBJ2-1, with 9 nucleotides matching TRBD1. The ends lost 4 bases at V and 5 bases at J; junction bases unmatched: 10. This CDR3 region has 16 residues. From germline, CDR1 is SGHRS and CDR2 YFSETQ. CDR3 sequence (DNA): TGCGCCAGCAGCAAGTTACAGGGGGCGATCAACAATGAGCAGTTCTTC. Residues: CASSKLQGAINNEQFF.

This sequence joins TRBV6-6 and TRBJ2-7; D ambiguous. This CDR3 has 11 residues. Germline CDR1 reads MNHNY; CDR2 reads SVGAGI (reference sequence). Between the trimmed V and J ends, which lost 6 bases and 2 bases, there was a span of 5 bases. This chain's CDR3 is CASSLTYEQYF. CDR3 in DNA: TGTGCCAGCAGCCTTACCTACGAGCAGTACTTC.

This clone occurred a few times. This chain links TRBV9 with TRBJ2-7, with TRBD1 matching over 7 bases. Germline CDR1 reads SGDLS; CDR2 reads YYNGEE. The junction had 6 bases not matched to a gene; V was cut back by 4 bases and J by 5 bases. This CDR3 comprises 13 residues. CDR3 in DNA: TGTGCCAGCAGCCCGACAGGGAGTCACGAGCAGTACTTC. Translating it yields CASSPTGSHEQYF.

This sequence joins TRBV9 and TRBJ2-7; tentative D call: TRBD2 (6 bases). Germline V gene sequence: CDR1 SGDLS, CDR2 YYNGEE. The CDR3 has 15 amino acids. Between the trimmed V and J ends, which lost 0 bases and 4 bases, there was a span of 14 bases. CDR3 amino acids: CASSVEAGKSYEQYF. For the CDR3, the DNA is TGTGCCAGCAGCGTAGAGGCGGGAAAATCGTACGAGCAGTACTTC. Looking up the rest from reference TRBV9 and TRBJ2-7 gives the full variable domain: DSGVTQTPKHLITATGQRVTLRCSPRSGDLSVYWYQQSLDQGLQFLIQYYNGEERAKGNILERFSAQQFPDLHSELNLSSLELGDSALYFCASSVEAGKSYEQYFGPGTRLTVT.

This clone showed up just a few times. The V gene is TRBV29-1, the J gene TRBJ2-3; 10 bases map to TRBD1. Unmatched junction bases numbered 3, after V lost 5 bases and J lost 1 base. CDR1 and CDR2 from the germline V gene are SQVTM and ANQGSEA. The CDR3 spans 14 residues. For the CDR3, the DNA is TGCAGCGTTCAGACAGGGGGCGGCACAGATACGCAGTATTTT. The encoded protein is CSVQTGGGTDTQYF.

The CDR3 nucleotides read TGTGCCAGCAGCGTAGTAGGAGCGGGAGAAAGTACAGATACGCAGTATTTT. Protein: CASSVVGAGESTDTQYF. The chain has TRBV9 and TRBJ2-3; 8 bases are a match to TRBD2. CDR3 length: 17 residues. Germline V gene sequence: CDR1 SGDLS, CDR2 YYNGEE. V trimming: 0 bases; J trimming: 3 bases; junction bases outside the gene matches: 9.

This clone has just a few counts. Different DNA sequences within this sample yield the same CDR3. The chain couples TRBV5-1 to TRBJ2-7, with 10 positions matching TRBD2. The germline gives CDR1 SGHRS, CDR2 YFSETQ. This CDR3 spans 14 amino acids. V lost 0 bases, J lost 4 bases, and 1 base stayed unmatched. CDR3 in amino acids: CASSLASGSYEQYF. CDR3 DNA: TGCGCCAGCAGCTTGGCTAGCGGGAGTTACGAGCAGTACTTC.

The table lists this clone with a few counts. The chain is built from TRBV29-1 and TRBJ1-1; D possibly corresponds to TRBD1 (6 bases). CDR1 SQVTM and CDR2 ANQGSEA come from the germline V gene. The CDR3 is 12 residues long. The V end was cut by 7 bases, the J end by 0 bases, with 9 bases between. DNA for the CDR3: TGCAGCGGAGGACAGATGAACACTGAAGCTTTCTTT. Residues: CSGGQMNTEAFF.

A few counts support this clone. The chain is built from TRBV10-3 and TRBJ2-7; TRBD1 might be the D (5 bases). Per germline, CDR1 ENHRY and CDR2 SYGVKD. V lost 6 bases and J lost 5, with 14 bases in between. The CDR3 is 13 amino acids. This CDR3 is CAIRPDSPDEQYF. The CDR3 DNA follows: TGTGCCATCAGGCCAGACAGCCCGGACGAGCAGTACTTC.